Below, 30 T cell receptor beta chains from the same sample are listed, as sequenced in a study of cytomegalovirus exposure and HLA in healthy donors (dated by TCRdb to 2016 to 2017). Receptor libraries were prepared by the immunoSEQ multiplex PCR assay. For the multiplex PCR, a mixture combining 60 forward primers for TCR Vbeta segments and 13 reverse primers for TCR Jbeta segments was used. Here the immuneACCESS table is served through TCRdb, limited to in-frame sequences with V and J called. Missing clones are a known gap in these copies; in checked studies unresolved V genes cover under half, and the rest lacks a known reason. The sample records 95,000 to 150,000 clones, around 75% of which are singletons. The ten largest clones capture 2% to 2.5% of the sample. Sequenced: PBMCs. The receptors were sampled from a man younger than 40 in good health and CMV-seronegative.

The chain couples TRBV9 to TRBJ1-2; TRBD1 might be the D (6 bases). The germline CDR1 and CDR2 sequences are SGDLS and YYNGEE. The CDR3 covers 13 residues. Between the trimmed V and J ends, which lost 0 bases and 8 bases, there was a span of 11 bases. CDR3 sequence: CASSVEQGLGYTF. As DNA, the CDR3 is TGTGCCAGCAGCGTAGAACAGGGCCTAGGCTACACCTTC.

V is TRBV19 and J is TRBJ2-7, with 8 bases aligning to TRBD1. Germline CDR1 is LNHDA and CDR2 is SQIVND (reference sequence). CDR3 size: 13 residues. J was trimmed by 5 bases and V by 1 base; bases with no gene match: 1. The CDR3 DNA reads as TGTGCCAGTAGTATAGGGACAGGGAACGAGCAGTACTTC. It yields the protein CASSIGTGNEQYF.

The rearrangement links TRBV19 to TRBJ1-5; D unresolved. This CDR3 region has 16 residues. The germline V and J ends were trimmed by 2 bases and 4 bases, with 15 bases remaining between them. Germline V gene data show CDR1 as LNHDA and CDR2 as SQIVND (reference sequence). The CDR3 bases are TGTGCCAGTAGTATACAAAGTCCGGGGAGGAATCAGCCCCAGCATTTT. Translating gives CASSIQSPGRNQPQHF.

V usage is TRBV19 and J usage is TRBJ1-6, with TRBD1 matching over 10 bases. The CDR3 length is 16 residues. Losses at the gene ends were 3 bases for V and 10 bases for J; bases not matched to a gene: 9. Germline CDR1 LNHDA, CDR2 SQIVND (reference sequence). The CDR3 here is CASSMRVGQGMSPLHF. The CDR3 coding sequence is TGTGCCAGTAGTATGAGAGTGGGACAGGGGATGTCACCCCTCCACTTT.

The rearrangement uses TRBV5-1 and TRBJ1-2; no definite D call. Trimming pared 0 bases from V and 2 bases from J, leaving 8 bases between. The CDR3 is made up of 14 amino acids. Germline values: CDR1 SGHRS, CDR2 YFSETQ. CDR3 bases: TGCGCCAGCAGCTTGGGGCACCCAAACTATGGCTACACCTTC. It encodes CASSLGHPNYGYTF.

The V gene is TRBV11-2, the J gene TRBJ2-6; no clear D gene. The CDR3 loop spans 16 amino acids. The V gene's germline CDR1 is SGHAT and CDR2 FQNNGV. V was shortened by 2 bases and J by 0 bases, with 8 bases between the two germline ends. The CDR3 DNA sequence: TGTGCCAGCAGCTTATTGGCCAACTCTGGGGCCAACGTCCTGACTTTC. It encodes CASSLLANSGANVLTF.

Details on this clone: At one end, the junction sequence differs from germline, possibly due to a read error. This chain joins TRBV19 and TRBJ2-4, with D possibly TRBD2 on 6 matching bases. This CDR3 region has 16 residues. Germline-derived CDR1 and CDR2 are LNHDA and SQIVND (reference sequence). Here the CDR3 reads CASSMGGFIAKNSQYF. CDR3 sequence (DNA): TGTGCCAGTAGTATGGGAGGCTTCATAGCCAAAAACAGTCAGTACTTC.

This clone was found a few times. The V and J genes are TRBV27 and TRBJ1-1; D is undetermined. The length of the CDR3 is 15 residues. CDR1 is MNHEY and CDR2 is SMNVEV in the germline V gene (reference sequence). Trimming removed 5 bases at V and 5 bases at J, with 18 bases between. CDR3 residues: CASSPRFQVITEAFF. CDR3 bases: TGTGCCAGCAGTCCCCGGTTCCAGGTAATAACTGAAGCTTTCTTT.

The rearrangement links TRBV13 to TRBJ2-5; 9 nucleotides line up with TRBD2. Germline V gene data show CDR1 as PRHDT and CDR2 as FYEKMQ (reference sequence). Germline trimming cut 1 base from V and 1 base from J; bases unmatched to any gene: 4. The CDR3 is 16 amino acids. CDR3 in DNA: TGTGCCAGCAGCTTAGTCAGCGGGGGGTTCCAAGAGACCCAGTACTTC. Protein: CASSLVSGGFQETQYF. Full variable domain (remainder filled in from reference TRBV13 and TRBJ2-5): AAGVIQSPRHLIKEKRETATLKCYPIPRHDTVYWYQQGPGQDPQFLISFYEKMQSDKGSIPDRFSAQQFSDYHSELNMSSLELGDSALYFCASSLVSGGFQETQYFGPGTRLLVL.

This chain links TRBV19 with TRBJ2-7, with D possibly matching TRBD1 (6 bases). The CDR3 runs to 14 residues. The V and J ends lost 1 base and 7 bases respectively, with 14 bases between them. Per the germline V gene, CDR1 is LNHDA and CDR2 is SQIVND (reference sequence). CDR3 loop: CASSIASRGEEQYF. The CDR3 nucleotides are TGTGCCAGTAGTATAGCCAGCAGGGGAGAAGAGCAGTACTTC.

The chain links TRBV5-1 to TRBJ2-7; 7 nucleotides align to TRBD1. Germline lookup yields CDR1 SGHRS and CDR2 YFSETQ. The V and J ends lost 4 bases and 2 bases, in that order; junction bases with no gene match: 12. The CDR3 contains 16 residues. The chain's CDR3 is CASSMGPTQGTYEQYF. As DNA, the CDR3 is TGCGCCAGCAGCATGGGGCCAACACAGGGGACCTACGAGCAGTACTTC. Filled out from reference TRBV5-1 and TRBJ2-7, the complete variable domain reads KAGVTQTPRYLIKTRGQQVTLSCSPISGHRSVSWYQQTPGQGLQFLFEYFSETQRNKGNFPGRFSGRQFSNSRSEMNVSTLELGDSALYLCASSMGPTQGTYEQYFGPGTRLTVT.

The rearrangement joins TRBV19 to TRBJ2-1, with 8 nucleotides matching TRBD2. Germline CDR1 and CDR2: LNHDA and SQIVND (reference sequence). Trimming cost V 1 base and J 8 bases; bases outside gene matches: 4. The length of the CDR3 is 14 residues. The CDR3 loop is CASSIAGGLDEQFF. As DNA, the CDR3 is TGTGCCAGTAGTATAGCGGGGGGGTTGGATGAGCAGTTCTTC.

The V call is TRBV5-4, the J call TRBJ2-5; D is uncertain. The V gene's germline CDR1 is SGHNT and CDR2 YYREEE (reference sequence). V lost 6 bases and J 5 bases, leaving 17 bases between the germline ends. This CDR3 has 14 residues. The CDR3 sequence is CASTSPTGLETQYF. Written as DNA, the CDR3 is TGTGCCAGCACTTCTCCAACCGGTCTGGAGACCCAGTACTTC.

The gene calls are TRBV6-4 and TRBJ2-1; tentative D call: TRBD1 (5 bases). This CDR3 has 15 residues. The V end lost 0 bases, the J end lost 6 bases, and 12 bases lay between the germline ends. Germline-derived CDR1 and CDR2 are MRHNA and SNTAGT. CDR3 in amino acids: CASSDSGAPANEQFF. The CDR3 region has the DNA TGTGCCAGCAGTGACTCAGGGGCCCCAGCCAATGAGCAGTTCTTC.

The DNA for the CDR3 is TGTGCCAGCAGTCCCAGGGGTCCCTACGAGCAGTACTTC. This encodes CASSPRGPYEQYF. V gene TRBV27 combines with J gene TRBJ2-7; a weak D match, TRBD1 (6 bases). Trimming cost V 5 bases and J 2 bases, with 10 bases left between them. The CDR3 is made up of 13 amino acids. The germline gives CDR1 MNHEY, CDR2 SMNVEV (reference sequence).

The V call is TRBV5-1, the J call TRBJ1-4; 9 nucleotides line up with TRBD1. CDR1 is SGHRS and CDR2 is YFSETQ in the germline V gene. This CDR3 has 15 residues. The junction had 8 bases not matched to a gene; V was cut back by 4 bases and J by 7 bases. DNA of the CDR3: TGCGCCAGCAGCGCCGGGACAGGGCGAGGTGAAAAACTGTTTTTT. This encodes CASSAGTGRGEKLFF. Full variable domain (rest looked up from reference TRBV5-1 and TRBJ1-4): KAGVTQTPRYLIKTRGQQVTLSCSPISGHRSVSWYQQTPGQGLQFLFEYFSETQRNKGNFPGRFSGRQFSNSRSEMNVSTLELGDSALYLCASSAGTGRGEKLFFGSGTQLSVL.

This clone showed up just a few times. V is TRBV25-1 and J is TRBJ1-6; 7 bases map to TRBD1. The CDR3 contains 17 residues. CDR1 is MGHDK, CDR2 SYGVNS, per germline. Trimming removed 6 bases from V and 3 bases from J; junction bases left unmatched: 11. This chain's CDR3 is CASRGTVDSFYNSPLHF. DNA of the CDR3: TGTGCCAGCAGGGGGACAGTTGATTCCTTCTATAATTCACCCCTCCACTTT.

This clone was seen only a few times. The chain uses TRBV5-6 and TRBJ2-7; 9 bases agree with TRBD1. The CDR3 is made up of 14 amino acids. CDR1 is SGHDT, CDR2 YYEEEE, per germline. V trimming: 4 bases; J trimming: 6 bases; junction bases outside the gene matches: 8. The DNA of the CDR3 is TGTGCCAGCAGCGTAGGGACAGGGTTGGCCGAGCAGTACTTC. This sequence encodes CASSVGTGLAEQYF.

This chain links TRBV4-1 with TRBJ2-3; 8 bases agree with TRBD1. Germline loops: CDR1 MGHRA, CDR2 YSYEKL. V lost 2 bases to trimming and J lost 1 base; unmatched junction nucleotides: 5. The CDR3 consists of 16 residues. The CDR3 loop reads CASSQTTGGGTDTQYF. The CDR3 DNA reads TGCGCCAGCAGCCAAACAACAGGGGGTGGCACAGATACGCAGTATTTT.

The CDR3 reads CASSLDLDMEQYF. The CDR3 coding sequence is TGCGCCAGCAGCTTGGATCTGGACATGGAGCAGTACTTC. This chain connects TRBV5-1 to TRBJ2-7, with a tentative D call TRBD1 (5 bases). The CDR3 covers 13 residues. The germline CDR1 and CDR2 sequences are SGHRS and YFSETQ. V lost 0 bases, J lost 7 bases, and 11 bases lay in between.

The V and J genes are TRBV5-6 and TRBJ2-5; tentative D call: TRBD1 (6 bases). The CDR3 length is 16 residues. V was cut by 0 bases and J by 2 bases, with 14 bases left in between. Germline assignment: CDR1 SGHDT and CDR2 YYEEEE. The CDR3 protein is CASSLDIRDKQETQYF. CDR3 nucleotide sequence: TGTGCCAGCAGCTTGGACATCCGGGACAAGCAAGAGACCCAGTACTTC.

The rearrangement links TRBV29-1 to TRBJ1-4; possible D gene TRBD1, 6 bases. With 0 bases removed from V and 6 bases from J, the gap between germline ends came to 11 bases. CDR1 is SQVTM and CDR2 is ANQGSEA in the germline V gene. This CDR3 is built from 14 residues. The CDR3 nucleotides read TGCAGCGTTGAAGAGGGAGGGGGGGATGAAAAACTGTTTTTT. Protein product: CSVEEGGGDEKLFF.

This sequence joins TRBV7-9 and TRBJ1-3, with 7 nucleotides matching TRBD1. V was clipped by 4 bases and J by 0 bases; unmatched bases: 6. The CDR3 sequence is 16 residues long. Germline CDR1 is SEHNR and CDR2 is FQNEAQ (reference sequence). DNA for the CDR3: TGTGCCAGCAGCTCGGGACAGAGAACCTCTGGAAACACCATATATTTT. Translation gives CASSSGQRTSGNTIYF.

V is TRBV6-5 and J is TRBJ1-2; maybe TRBD1 (6 bases). The CDR3 loop spans 16 amino acids. Trimming cost V 0 bases and J 0 bases, with 11 bases left between them. CDR1 is MNHEY, CDR2 SVGAGI, per germline. The CDR3 sequence: CASSYSTGLTNYGYTF. CDR3 coding DNA: TGTGCCAGCAGTTACTCGACAGGACTTACTAACTATGGCTACACCTTC.

The V gene is TRBV5-6, the J gene TRBJ2-5; D gene uncertain. The CDR3 runs to 14 residues. Trimming stripped 1 base from V and 6 bases from J, with 13 bases between. Per germline, CDR1 SGHDT and CDR2 YYEEEE. The CDR3 loop is CASSLPIATKTQYF. In DNA form, the CDR3 reads TGTGCCAGCAGCTTGCCAATAGCAACAAAGACCCAGTACTTC.

The chain employs TRBV7-9 and TRBJ2-2; D might be TRBD1 (6 bases). Germline V lookup: CDR1 SEHNR, CDR2 FQNEAQ (reference sequence). The CDR3 spans 17 residues. Trimming removed 5 bases at V and 0 bases at J, with 16 bases between. The CDR3 sequence is CASSPIWTVANTGELFF. In DNA form, the CDR3 reads TGTGCCAGCAGCCCTATCTGGACAGTCGCGAACACCGGGGAGCTGTTTTTT.

The chain has TRBV28 and TRBJ2-7, with 9 bases fitting TRBD1. With 5 bases clipped from V and 5 bases from J, the junction kept 10 bases outside the gene matches. The CDR3 has 15 residues. Germline loops: CDR1 MDHEN, CDR2 SYDVKM. The CDR3 DNA reads TGTGCCAGCAGTCCGTACAGGGGGCTTGGGAACGAGCAGTACTTC. Protein sequence: CASSPYRGLGNEQYF.

The chain recombines TRBV28 with TRBJ2-2; TRBD1 might be the D (6 bases). Germline values: CDR1 MDHEN, CDR2 SYDVKM. This CDR3 contains 15 residues. V lost 3 bases and J 7 bases, leaving 15 bases between the germline ends. DNA of the CDR3: TGTGCCAGCAGTTTCGTAACAGGGTTCGGCGGGGAGCTGTTTTTT. Its translation: CASSFVTGFGGELFF. Drawing the rest from reference TRBV28 and TRBJ2-2, the complete variable domain is DVKVTQSSRYLVKRTGEKVFLECVQDMDHENMFWYRQDPGLGLRLIYFSYDVKMKEKGDIPEGYSVSREKKERFSLILESASTNQTSMYLCASSFVTGFGGELFFGEGSRLTVL.

This sequence joins TRBV9 and TRBJ2-2, with 7 bases fitting TRBD1. CDR1 is SGDLS and CDR2 is YYNGEE in the germline V gene. With 4 bases clipped from V and 0 bases from J, the junction kept 9 bases outside the gene matches. The CDR3 is 17 residues long. The chain's CDR3 is CASSPRTGFTNTGELFF. In DNA, the CDR3 is TGTGCCAGCAGCCCACGGACAGGTTTTACGAACACCGGGGAGCTGTTTTTT.

The chain carries TRBV5-4 and TRBJ2-5, with TRBD2 identical over 12 bases. Germline V lookup: CDR1 SGHNT, CDR2 YYREEE (reference sequence). J was trimmed by 1 base and V by 0 bases; bases with no gene match: 1. The CDR3 has 16 residues. CDR3 protein: CASSLASGGAQETQYF. The CDR3 nucleotides are TGTGCCAGCAGCTTGGCTAGCGGGGGGGCCCAAGAGACCCAGTACTTC. The whole variable domain, filled in from reference TRBV5-4 and TRBJ2-5, reads ETGVTQSPTHLIKTRGQQVTLRCSSQSGHNTVSWYQQALGQGPQFIFQYYREEENGRGNFPPRFSGLQFPNYSSELNVNALELDDSALYLCASSLASGGAQETQYFGPGTRLLVL.